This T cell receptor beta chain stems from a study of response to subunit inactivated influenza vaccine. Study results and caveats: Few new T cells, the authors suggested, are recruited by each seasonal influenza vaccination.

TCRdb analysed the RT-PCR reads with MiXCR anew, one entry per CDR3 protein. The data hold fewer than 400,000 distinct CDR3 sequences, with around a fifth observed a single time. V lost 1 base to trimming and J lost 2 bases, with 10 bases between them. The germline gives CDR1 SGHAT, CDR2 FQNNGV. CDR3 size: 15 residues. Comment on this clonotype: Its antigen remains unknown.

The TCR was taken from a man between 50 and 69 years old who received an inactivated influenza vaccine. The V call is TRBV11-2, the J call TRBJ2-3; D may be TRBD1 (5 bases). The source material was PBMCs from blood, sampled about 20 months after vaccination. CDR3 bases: TGTGCCAGCAGCTTAGGTGGGGCATTCACAGATACGCAGTATTTT. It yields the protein CASSLGGAFTDTQYF. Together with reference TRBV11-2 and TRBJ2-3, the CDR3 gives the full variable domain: EAGVAQSPRYKIIEKRQSVAFWCNPISGHATLYWYQQILGQGPKLLIQFQNNGVVDDSQLPKDRFSAERLKGVDSTLKIQPAKLEDSAVYLCASSLGGAFTDTQYFGPGTRLTVL.